These 12 T cell receptor beta chains share one sample of origin, sequenced in a study of CD8 T cells in ankylosing spondylitis. General study results and limits: One TCR beta motif, made up of about 8 highly homologous variants, appeared characteristic of ankylosing spondylitis blood.

TCRdb independently ran MiXCR on the 5' RACE reads; one entry per CDR3 protein. There are more than 650,000 distinct CDR3 sequences in the sample; 12% occur only once, and roughly 0.51% lies in the top ten. No antigen has been assigned to these receptors. Input material: blood, either unsorted or a sorted T cell fraction (not recorded which). All receptors derive from a male donor with ankylosing spondylitis.

This clonotype appeared many times. The chain employs TRBV7-2 and TRBJ1-1, with D possibly TRBD1 on 5 matching bases. Between the trimmed V and J ends, which lost 1 base and 8 bases, there was a span of 11 bases. Per germline, CDR1 SGHTA and CDR2 FQGNSA. The CDR3 sequence is 13 residues long. The CDR3 is CASSLVGDAEAFF. The DNA for the CDR3 is TGTGCCAGCAGCTTAGTAGGGGACGCCGAAGCTTTCTTT.

In its sample, this clonotype was seen many times. This chain links TRBV24-1 with TRBJ2-7, with a weak D call TRBD1 (6 bases). This CDR3 is 13 amino acids long. V was shortened by 3 bases and J by 7 bases, with 12 bases between the two germline ends. Germline V gene lookup returns CDR1 KGHDR and CDR2 SFDVKD. Written as DNA, the CDR3 is TGTGCCACCAGTGATACAACAGGGTTGGAGCAGTACTTC. It translates to CATSDTTGLEQYF.

This clonotype was counted only a few times. This chain joins TRBV29-1 and TRBJ1-5; D gene uncertain. Germline V gives CDR1 SQVTM, CDR2 ANQGSEA. The CDR3 runs to 12 residues. The V gene lost 7 bases and the J gene lost 5 bases, with 12 bases spanning the gap. In DNA form, the CDR3 reads TGCAGCGCCGCTCCGGAACATCAGCCCCAGCATTTT. Translated: CSAAPEHQPQHF.

As for this clonotype: One junction end does not reproduce the germline sequence, and a read error may be involved. The V call is TRBV20-1, the J call TRBJ2-1, with 9 nucleotides matching TRBD2. The CDR3 runs 17 residues. From germline, CDR1 is DFQATT and CDR2 SNEGSKA (reference sequence). The CDR3 region is CCAASGGGTSSRIAQFF. Here the CDR3 DNA reads TGCTGTGCTGCATCGGGGGGAGGGACTAGCTCCCGCATCGCGCAGTTCTTC.

This chain connects TRBV20-1 to TRBJ2-7; D remains ambiguous. Germline V gene sequence: CDR1 DFQATT, CDR2 SNEGSKA (reference sequence). The CDR3 sequence is 13 residues long. Trimming took off 0 bases at V and 7 bases at J, with 13 bases between the two ends. CDR3 protein: CSAREWVMVEQYF. The DNA of the CDR3 is TGCAGTGCTAGAGAGTGGGTAATGGTAGAGCAGTACTTC.

The chain links TRBV5-1 to TRBJ2-2; 12 bases line up with TRBD2. Germline CDR1 is SGHRS and CDR2 is YFSETQ. The CDR3 spans 13 residues. V gave up 5 bases and J gave up 7 bases; unmatched junction bases: 0. The CDR3 loop reads CASRLAGGGELFF. The CDR3 DNA sequence: TGCGCCAGCAGACTAGCGGGAGGCGGGGAGCTGTTTTTT.

This chain connects TRBV7-3 to TRBJ2-1; 9 bases fit TRBD2. This CDR3 has 12 residues. Germline lookup yields CDR1 SGHTA and CDR2 FQGTGA. V trimming: 9 bases; J trimming: 9 bases; junction bases outside the gene matches: 6. CDR3 sequence (DNA): TGTGCCAGTGGGACTAGCATTAGTGAGCAGTTCTTC. Translated, it gives CASGTSISEQFF.

The chain uses TRBV7-2 and TRBJ2-4; weak D call: TRBD2 (6 bases). In germline, CDR1 is SGHTA, CDR2 FQGNSA. This CDR3 region has 14 residues. With 0 bases removed from V and 7 bases from J, the gap between germline ends came to 10 bases. The CDR3 DNA sequence: TGTGCCAGCAGCTTAGCCAGGGAGGCGAACATTCAGTACTTC. This encodes CASSLAREANIQYF.

This clonotype has at least ten counts. V gene TRBV6-1 combines with J gene TRBJ2-2; possibly TRBD1 for D (6 bases). The germline V gene encodes CDR1 MNHNS and CDR2 SASEGT. Trimming stripped 6 bases from V and 3 bases from J, with 8 bases between. The CDR3 extends over 13 amino acids. The CDR3 sequence is CASRTGDTGELFF. CDR3 bases: TGTGCCAGCAGGACAGGAGACACCGGGGAGCTGTTTTTT.

The chain couples TRBV5-1 to TRBJ2-3; 10 bases align to TRBD2. The junction had 3 bases not matched to a gene; V was cut back by 0 bases and J by 2 bases. Germline V CDR1 and CDR2: SGHRS, YFSETQ. The CDR3 is made up of 16 amino acids. This chain's CDR3 is CASSLGTSGNTDTQYF. CDR3 sequence (DNA): TGCGCCAGCAGCTTGGGGACTAGCGGAAACACAGATACGCAGTATTTT. The variable domain in full, with the rest retrieved from reference TRBV5-1 and TRBJ2-3, is KAGVTQTPRYLIKTRGQQVTLSCSPISGHRSVSWYQQTPGQGLQFLFEYFSETQRNKGNFPGRFSGRQFSNSRSEMNVSTLELGDSALYLCASSLGTSGNTDTQYFGPGTRLTVL.

In its sample, this clonotype was seen a few times. The V gene is TRBV29-1, the J gene TRBJ1-1; a possible D gene is TRBD1 (5 bases). The CDR3 is 14 amino acids. V was shortened by 4 bases and J by 5 bases, with 17 bases between the two germline ends. Germline-derived CDR1 and CDR2 are SQVTM and ANQGSEA. The DNA for the CDR3 is TGCAGCGTTGTCTGGAGGAATGGGGGAACTGAAGCTTTCTTT. It translates to CSVVWRNGGTEAFF.

This clonotype was seen more than once but under ten times. This chain joins TRBV7-2 and TRBJ2-5; D not resolved. The CDR3 has 13 amino acids. From germline, CDR1 is SGHTA and CDR2 FQGNSA. V lost 4 bases, J lost 4 bases, and 10 bases lay in between. The DNA for the CDR3 is TGTGCCAGCAGCTCATCGACCCTAGAGACCCAGTACTTC. It yields the protein CASSSSTLETQYF.